This TCR beta chain is from a study of CD8+ T cells in alopecia areata. Looking at the study overall: The drug, tofacitinib, lasted 6 to 18 months, followed by 6 months off drug.

This clone was seen only a few times. cDNA serving as the sequencing template came from extracted, reverse transcribed RNA. Here immunoSEQ multiplex PCR was the method, and the copy in TCRdb shows in-frame clones only, minus some. The sample has 200,000 to 250,000 clones; about 60% are singletons. V dropped 1 base and J dropped 2 bases, with 8 bases sitting between them. Germline V CDR1 and CDR2: MNHEY, SVGAGI. CDR3 length: 14 residues. The rearrangement links TRBV6-5 to TRBJ1-1, with D perhaps TRBD1 (5 bases). The sequencing here drew on CD4+ T cells sorted from blood, taken at week 0. The TCR originated in a human donor with alopecia areata. The CDR3 region is CASSYLGTNTEAFF. CDR3 sequence (DNA): TGTGCCAGCAGTTACTTAGGGACTAACACTGAAGCTTTCTTT.